One T cell receptor (beta chain) is described in this entry. This record belongs to a study of chemoradiotherapy in HPV16-positive cancers. Whole-study context: Candidate HPV-specific T-cell clones and common TCR motifs came from functional assays in a couple of HPV16-positive patients.

Method: immunoSEQ multiplex PCR; TCRdb's copy keeps in-frame clones and lacks some. This table holds about 68,000 clones, 88% found once. This CDR3 is built from 16 residues. Trimming cost V 1 base and J 7 bases; bases outside gene matches: 10. From germline, CDR1 is SGHNT and CDR2 YYREEE (reference sequence). The rearrangement joins TRBV5-4 to TRBJ2-1; 8 nucleotides agree with TRBD2. The source is a human donor with HPV-associated anogenital cancer. The sequencing here drew on blood, taken from a patient who underwent chemoradiotherapy. The CDR3 DNA is TGTGCCAGCAGCTTGCTCGCGGAGCGGGAGAGAAATGAGCAGTTCTTC. It is translated as CASSLLAERERNEQFF.